In this sample, the clone carrying this T cell receptor (beta chain) turned up a few times. Antigen specificity is unknown. These data belong to a study of blood T cells in healthy people across ages. General study results and limits: One million T cells yielded diversity estimates that were considered underestimates. Donors of long life had a larger count of naive CD4+ cells and greater diversity than aged donors. The unknown donor CMV status may have confounded expanded clonotype changes. Roughly linear declines in TCR beta diversity per million T cells occurred with age.

With a J-beta primer mix and a sample-barcoded 5' primer, a second PCR ran about 7 to 11 cycles. TCRdb analysed the 5' RACE reads with MiXCR anew, one entry per CDR3 protein. In the table there are 730,000 or so distinct CDR3 sequences, around 40% of which are singletons. Germline assignment: CDR1 SGHTA and CDR2 FQGNSA. This CDR3 is built from 15 residues. With 5 bases clipped from V and 2 bases from J, the junction kept 4 bases outside the gene matches. The source is a woman aged 60-75 years in good health. The chain is built from TRBV7-2 and TRBJ2-2, with 8 bases that match TRBD1. Sequences were obtained from blood. The CDR3 nucleotides read TGTGCCAGCAGCGCGGGACAGGTCAACACCGGGGAGCTGTTTTTT. Translating it yields CASSAGQVNTGELFF.